Below, 29 T cell receptor beta chains from the same sample are listed, as sequenced in a study of blood T cell repertoires in COVID-19. TCRdb's copy holds only in-frame clones and misses some; the assay was immunoSEQ multiplex PCR. The data contain around 470,000 clones, 89% of them singletons. Sequencing was carried out using peripheral blood. Receptors originate from a man in his late teens or twenties with COVID-19, enrolled during active disease.

V gene TRBV28 combines with J gene TRBJ2-7; D perhaps matches TRBD1 (6 bases). The CDR3 sequence is 15 residues long. The ends were cut back, 6 bases at V and 2 bases at J, with 17 bases in the middle. Germline V gene lookup returns CDR1 MDHEN and CDR2 SYDVKM. The CDR3 DNA sequence: TGTGCCAGCAGACCCCCCGTGGGGGCCGCCTACGAGCAGTACTTC. It translates to CASRPPVGAAYEQYF.

V gene TRBV11-2 combines with J gene TRBJ2-3; D might be TRBD2 (6 bases). The CDR3 consists of 15 residues. Trimming left V 5 bases short and J 2 bases short, with 14 bases between. Germline assignment: CDR1 SGHAT and CDR2 FQNNGV. CDR3 coding DNA: TGTGCCAGCAGCCGCCGGGGACTTCTCACAGATACGCAGTATTTT. Its protein product is CASSRRGLLTDTQYF.

The chain uses TRBV4-1 and TRBJ2-7; TRBD2 matches at 9 bases. Per germline, CDR1 MGHRA and CDR2 YSYEKL. The CDR3 is 15 amino acids. Trimming cost V 1 base and J 1 base; bases outside gene matches: 2. The CDR3 loop is CASSQGGRASYEQYF. The DNA for the CDR3 is TGCGCCAGCAGCCAAGGCGGGAGGGCATCCTACGAGCAGTACTTC.

The chain combines TRBV7-6 with TRBJ2-2; 7 bases line up with TRBD1. V trimming: 1 base; J trimming: 0 bases; junction bases outside the gene matches: 2. From germline, CDR1 is SGHVS and CDR2 FNYEAQ. The CDR3 consists of 16 residues. This chain's CDR3 is CASSLGTGSNTGELFF. The DNA for the CDR3 is TGTGCCAGCAGCTTAGGGACAGGCTCGAACACCGGGGAGCTGTTTTTT.

The chain uses TRBV27 and TRBJ1-1; no firm D call. Between the trimmed V and J ends, which lost 3 bases and 7 bases, there was a span of 9 bases. The germline V gene has CDR1 MNHEY and CDR2 SMNVEV (reference sequence). CDR3 length: 12 amino acids. The CDR3 nucleotides are TGTGCCAGCAGTTTTGTTGGCGGTGAAGCTTTCTTT. It yields the protein CASSFVGGEAFF.

The chain has TRBV6-5 and TRBJ1-6, with D uncertain. The V gene lost 6 bases and the J gene lost 9 bases, with 18 bases spanning the gap. The CDR3 has 15 residues. CDR1 and CDR2 from the germline V gene are MNHEY and SVGAGI. The DNA for the CDR3 is TGTGCCAGCAGGCCCCCCGGGGAAAAGAGTTCACCCCTCCACTTT. Its translation: CASRPPGEKSSPLHF.

The J gene is TRBJ1-5, the V gene TRBV5-1, with D perhaps TRBD1 (6 bases). Germline CDR1 is SGHRS and CDR2 is YFSETQ. V shed 2 bases and J shed 4 bases, with 16 bases lying between them. This CDR3 region has 16 residues. In DNA form, the CDR3 reads TGCGCCAGCAGCTTCTGGGCAGGGGCTAGTAATCAGCCCCAGCATTTT. It codes for CASSFWAGASNQPQHF.

The chain uses TRBV9 and TRBJ2-1, with 9 bases fitting TRBD1. There are 16 residues in the CDR3. After removal of 0 bases from V and 3 bases from J, the junction contained 4 bases not matched to a gene. In germline, CDR1 is SGDLS, CDR2 YYNGEE. The DNA for the CDR3 is TGTGCCAGCAGCGTAGGCACAGGGGGCCGCTACAATGAGCAGTTCTTC. This gives the protein CASSVGTGGRYNEQFF.

The chain recombines TRBV6-5 with TRBJ2-7; D is perhaps TRBD2 (5 bases). Germline CDR1 is MNHEY and CDR2 is SVGAGI. There are 15 residues in the CDR3. V was pared by 5 bases and J by 0 bases, with 14 bases between. The CDR3 here is CASSLRGRTSYEQYF. The CDR3 DNA follows: TGTGCCAGCAGTCTCCGCGGGCGGACCTCCTACGAGCAGTACTTC.

This clone showed up just a few times. CDR3 nucleotides: TGTGCCAGCAGTTACTCTGGGGGCACCTATAATTCACCCCTCCACTTT. Its translation is CASSYSGGTYNSPLHF. The chain joins TRBV6-5 to TRBJ1-6, with D perhaps matching TRBD1 (6 bases). V was pared by 0 bases and J by 2 bases, with 8 bases between. This CDR3 contains 16 residues. Germline CDR1 MNHEY, CDR2 SVGAGI.

V usage is TRBV5-1 and J usage is TRBJ2-5; D may be TRBD1 (5 bases). Germline V gene sequence: CDR1 SGHRS, CDR2 YFSETQ. The CDR3 length is 15 residues. V dropped 4 bases and J dropped 4 bases, with 17 bases sitting between them. CDR3 in DNA: TGCGCCAGCAGCGCGCCTCAGGGTAATGGAGAGACCCAGTACTTC. This sequence encodes CASSAPQGNGETQYF. Drawing the rest from reference TRBV5-1 and TRBJ2-5, the complete variable domain is KAGVTQTPRYLIKTRGQQVTLSCSPISGHRSVSWYQQTPGQGLQFLFEYFSETQRNKGNFPGRFSGRQFSNSRSEMNVSTLELGDSALYLCASSAPQGNGETQYFGPGTRLLVL.

This rearrangement joins TRBV30 to TRBJ2-1; 11 nucleotides line up with TRBD2. Germline V gene lookup returns CDR1 GTSNPN and CDR2 SVGIG (reference sequence). The CDR3 has 15 amino acids. V shed 4 bases and J 6 bases; nucleotides not matched to a gene: 8. The CDR3 nucleotides read TGTGCCTGGAAACGCGGACTAGCGGGCCTCAATGAGCAGTTCTTC. Protein sequence: CAWKRGLAGLNEQFF.

CDR3 sequence reads: CASSLVEDGDYHPNEQFF. The CDR3 DNA follows: TGTGCCAGCAGCTTGGTGGAGGACGGGGACTACCACCCCAATGAGCAGTTCTTC. This chain connects TRBV5-4 to TRBJ2-1; TRBD2 aligns across 7 bases. Germline V lookup: CDR1 SGHNT, CDR2 YYREEE (reference sequence). The CDR3 spans 18 residues. Trimming cost V 0 bases and J 6 bases; bases outside gene matches: 15.

The rearrangement joins TRBV18 to TRBJ1-2, with 9 bases identical to TRBD1. Germline values: CDR1 KGHSH, CDR2 LQKENI. Trimming removed 3 bases from V and 7 bases from J; junction bases left unmatched: 12. The CDR3 runs 16 residues. The CDR3 DNA sequence: TGTGCCAGCTCACCGGAAACGGGACAGGGTTTCTTTGGCTACACCTTC. It codes for CASSPETGQGFFGYTF. The whole variable domain, filled in from reference TRBV18 and TRBJ1-2, reads NAGVMQNPRHLVRRRGQEARLRCSPMKGHSHVYWYRQLPEEGLKFMVYLQKENIIDESGMPKERFSAEFPKEGPSILRIQQVVRGDSAAYFCASSPETGQGFFGYTFGSGTRLTVV.

The genes are TRBV6-5 and TRBJ1-1; the match to TRBD1 covers 9 bases. There are 15 residues in the CDR3. From germline, CDR1 is MNHEY and CDR2 SVGAGI. Germline trimming cut 5 bases from V and 3 bases from J; bases unmatched to any gene: 7. For the CDR3, the DNA is TGTGCCAGCAGTCTGGCGACAGGGGGTTACACTGAAGCTTTCTTT. Translating it yields CASSLATGGYTEAFF.

The V gene is TRBV30, the J gene TRBJ1-6; D is possibly TRBD1 (5 bases). CDR1 and CDR2 (germline): GTSNPN, SVGIG (reference sequence). V dropped 4 bases and J dropped 8 bases, with 15 bases sitting between them. CDR3 length: 14 residues. In nucleotides, the CDR3 is TGTGCCTGGACCCTTGGACGGGGGGATTCACCCCTCCACTTT. Residues: CAWTLGRGDSPLHF.

The chain carries TRBV30 and TRBJ2-6; no clear D. The germline CDR1 and CDR2 sequences are GTSNPN and SVGIG (reference sequence). The CDR3 sequence is 14 residues long. The V end lost 4 bases, the J end lost 0 bases, and 7 bases lay between the germline ends. The CDR3 loop is CAWTQSSGANVLTF. The CDR3 nucleotides read TGTGCCTGGACACAATCCTCTGGGGCCAACGTCCTGACTTTC. The full variable domain, completed using reference TRBV30 and TRBJ2-6, is SQTIHQWPATLVQPVGSPLSLECTVEGTSNPNLYWYRQAAGRGLQLLFYSVGIGQISSEVPQNLSASRPQDRQFILSSKKLLLSDSGFYLCAWTQSSGANVLTFGAGSRLTVL.

This clone was detected only a few times. This chain links TRBV5-6 with TRBJ2-7, with D tentatively TRBD2 (6 bases). The CDR3 length is 16 residues. V was trimmed by 4 bases and J by 5 bases, leaving 22 bases between them. CDR1 and CDR2 (germline): SGHDT, YYEEEE. The CDR3 is CASSLFPTSSMNEQYF. DNA for the CDR3: TGTGCCAGCAGCCTATTTCCCACTAGCTCAATGAACGAGCAGTACTTC.

A word on this clone: In the same sample, other DNA sequences code for this CDR3. J is TRBJ2-2 and V is TRBV7-9; D unresolved. With 4 bases removed from V and 5 bases from J, the gap between germline ends came to 5 bases. This CDR3 spans 12 amino acids. Per the germline V gene, CDR1 is SEHNR and CDR2 is FQNEAQ (reference sequence). In DNA form, the CDR3 reads TGTGCCAGCAGCTCCGTAACCGGGGAGCTGTTTTTT. Protein: CASSSVTGELFF.

The V and J genes are TRBV20-1 and TRBJ1-4; D is undetermined. The CDR3 spans 11 residues. Trimming took 6 bases from V and 10 from J, leaving 12 bases between them. From germline, CDR1 is DFQATT and CDR2 SNEGSKA (reference sequence). CDR3 in amino acids: CSAVRGRKLFF. The CDR3 nucleotides read TGCAGTGCGGTCCGAGGGCGAAAACTGTTTTTT.

The chain combines TRBV19 with TRBJ2-1; the D gene is possibly TRBD2 (5 bases). Germline CDR1 is LNHDA and CDR2 is SQIVND (reference sequence). Trimming stripped 6 bases from V and 3 bases from J, with 15 bases between. The CDR3 sequence is 15 residues long. Written as DNA, the CDR3 is TGTGCCAGTAGCCCTACTCCGGGGATCTACAATGAGCAGTTCTTC. Translating it yields CASSPTPGIYNEQFF.

V usage is TRBV7-6 and J usage is TRBJ2-2, with a weak D call TRBD2 (6 bases). The germline V gene has CDR1 SGHVS and CDR2 FNYEAQ. The V gene lost 5 bases and the J gene lost 6 bases, with 19 bases spanning the gap. CDR3 size: 16 residues. The chain's CDR3 is CASSLTGGGDAGELFF. CDR3 DNA: TGTGCCAGCAGCCTAACCGGGGGTGGGGACGCCGGGGAGCTGTTTTTT.

The V gene is TRBV28, the J gene TRBJ2-3; 10 positions agree with TRBD2. Germline V gene data show CDR1 as MDHEN and CDR2 as SYDVKM. Trimming at V came to 6 bases and at J to 6 bases, leaving 9 bases not matched to a gene. The CDR3 extends over 15 amino acids. CDR3 sequence: CASSPLAGVLDTQYF. CDR3 coding DNA: TGTGCCAGCAGCCCTCTAGCGGGAGTGTTGGATACGCAGTATTTT. Using reference TRBV28 and TRBJ2-3 for the parts outside the CDR3, the full variable domain is DVKVTQSSRYLVKRTGEKVFLECVQDMDHENMFWYRQDPGLGLRLIYFSYDVKMKEKGDIPEGYSVSREKKERFSLILESASTNQTSMYLCASSPLAGVLDTQYFGPGTRLTVL.

The chain joins TRBV5-6 to TRBJ1-1, with TRBD1 matching 8 bases. Losses at the gene ends were 4 bases for V and 3 bases for J; bases not matched to a gene: 11. Germline V gives CDR1 SGHDT, CDR2 YYEEEE. The CDR3 spans 16 residues. The CDR3 sequence is CASSDQKDREDTEAFF. DNA for the CDR3: TGTGCCAGCAGCGACCAGAAGGACAGGGAAGACACTGAAGCTTTCTTT.

This CDR3 is CASSELTGAISEAFF. The CDR3 DNA is TGTGCCAGCAGTGAACTGACAGGGGCGATCAGTGAAGCTTTCTTT. This chain uses TRBV6-1 with TRBJ1-1; 8 bases match TRBD1. There are 15 residues in the CDR3. V lost 2 bases and J lost 7; bases outside the gene matches: 9. The germline V gene encodes CDR1 MNHNS and CDR2 SASEGT.

The chain has TRBV3-1 (or the pseudogene TRBV3-2) and TRBJ2-7, with 8 bases matching TRBD2. The trim removed 1 base at V and 6 bases at J, leaving 5 bases unmatched. The germline V gene encodes CDR1 LGHDT and CDR2 YNNKEL (reference sequence). The CDR3 extends over 14 amino acids. Here the CDR3 reads CASSQGAGEGEQYF. CDR3 nucleotides: TGTGCCAGCAGCCAAGGAGCGGGAGAGGGCGAGCAGTACTTC.

Concerning this clone itself: This sample includes further DNA sequences coding for the same CDR3. The genes are TRBV6-5 and TRBJ2-7; D call uncertain. Trimming took 2 bases from V and 7 from J, leaving 6 bases between them. The germline CDR1 and CDR2 sequences are MNHEY and SVGAGI. The CDR3 is made up of 11 amino acids. In DNA, the CDR3 is TGTGCCAGCAGTTACACCGGGGAGCAGTACTTC. Protein sequence: CASSYTGEQYF.

This chain uses TRBV29-1 with TRBJ2-7; D possibly corresponds to TRBD2 (6 bases). CDR1 is SQVTM, CDR2 ANQGSEA, per germline. V lost 5 bases and J lost 1, with 12 bases in between. The CDR3 covers 13 residues. The CDR3 sequence: CSVRGTLSYEQYF. CDR3 in DNA: TGCAGCGTTCGGGGGACCCTATCCTACGAGCAGTACTTC.

The V call is TRBV24-1, the J call TRBJ2-2; 11 nucleotides align to TRBD1. The CDR3 sequence is 17 residues long. CDR1 is KGHDR and CDR2 is SFDVKD in the germline V gene. The trim removed 3 bases at V and 2 bases at J, leaving 4 bases unmatched. The DNA for the CDR3 is TGTGCCACCAGTGATACCGGGACAGGGGGAAACACCGGGGAGCTGTTTTTT. Its protein is CATSDTGTGGNTGELFF.